Presented here are 29 T cell receptor beta chains from one specimen sequenced in a study of blood T cell repertoires in COVID-19. The method was immunoSEQ multiplex PCR; TCRdb's version includes in-frame clones alone and lacks a portion of them. The table lists 50,000 or so clones, 90% of them singletons. Sequencing input: peripheral blood. These receptors originate from a woman of 80 years or more with acute or convalescent COVID-19.

CDR3 amino acids: CASSQESRGRRLTF. CDR3 nucleotide sequence: TGTGCCAGCAGCCAAGAATCCAGGGGGCGCCGCTTAACCTTC. The V call is TRBV14, the J call TRBJ1-2, with TRBD1 matching over 8 bases. V shed 0 bases, J shed 14 bases, and the junction held 11 bases outside the gene matches. CDR3 length equals 14 residues. Germline CDR1 and CDR2: SGHDN and FVKESK.

This chain links TRBV11-2 with TRBJ2-3, with 14 bases aligning to TRBD2. The CDR3 is made up of 16 amino acids. The germline gives CDR1 SGHAT, CDR2 FQNNGV. V gave up 4 bases and J gave up 3 bases; unmatched junction bases: 3. CDR3 region: CASSSGLAGDTDTQYF. The DNA for the CDR3 is TGTGCCAGCAGCTCGGGACTAGCGGGAGATACAGATACGCAGTATTTT.

The chain combines TRBV4-1 with TRBJ2-6; 7 nucleotides match TRBD1. V shed 0 bases and J 1 base; nucleotides not matched to a gene: 9. The CDR3 runs to 19 residues. The germline gives CDR1 MGHRA, CDR2 YSYEKL. The CDR3 reads CASSQERVTGPSGANVLTF. The CDR3 nucleotides are TGCGCCAGCAGCCAAGAACGGGTGACAGGGCCGTCTGGGGCCAACGTCCTGACTTTC.

The CDR3 is CASSQGDRAGKGSNEKLFF. The DNA for the CDR3 is TGTGCCAGCAGCCAAGGGGATCGGGCAGGGAAAGGGTCTAATGAAAAACTGTTTTTT. The V call is TRBV11-2, the J call TRBJ1-4; D might be TRBD1 (5 bases). The ends were cut back, 5 bases at V and 3 bases at J, with 25 bases in the middle. This CDR3 is 19 amino acids long. Germline CDR1 SGHAT, CDR2 FQNNGV.

A note on this clone: Additional DNA sequences in this sample encode the identical CDR3. CDR3 coding DNA: TGTGCCAGCAGCCAAGTAGGGACAGGGAAAAACTATGGCTACACCTTC. Amino acids: CASSQVGTGKNYGYTF. This chain links TRBV3-1 (or the pseudogene TRBV3-2) with TRBJ1-2; TRBD1 matches 9 bases. The CDR3 length is 16 residues. Per germline, CDR1 LGHDT and CDR2 YNNKEL (reference sequence). V lost 1 base to trimming and J lost 2 bases; unmatched junction nucleotides: 5.

The rearrangement links TRBV12-5 to TRBJ2-1, with D perhaps TRBD2 (7 bases). Between the trimmed V and J ends, which lost 5 bases and 2 bases, there was a span of 13 bases. CDR1 and CDR2 (germline): LGHNT, FRNRAP. The CDR3 contains 15 residues. The CDR3 spells CASGTGGRAYNEQFF. CDR3 nucleotide sequence: TGTGCTAGTGGTACGGGGGGCAGGGCCTACAATGAGCAGTTCTTC.

This chain connects TRBV7-9 to TRBJ1-2; D may be TRBD1 (5 bases). Trimming left V 1 base short and J 6 bases short, with 18 bases between. The germline V gene encodes CDR1 SEHNR and CDR2 FQNEAQ (reference sequence). The CDR3 length is 16 residues. The DNA of the CDR3 is TGTGCCAGCAGCTTAGAATACGGTGGGCAGGGAAATGGCTACACCTTC. Translation: CASSLEYGGQGNGYTF. Filled out from reference TRBV7-9 and TRBJ1-2, the complete variable domain reads DTGVSQNPRHKITKRGQNVTFRCDPISEHNRLYWYRQTLGQGPEFLTYFQNEAQLEKSRLLSDRFSAERPKGSFSTLEIQRTEQGDSAMYLCASSLEYGGQGNGYTFGSGTRLTVV.

V is TRBV5-8 and J is TRBJ1-1; D may be TRBD1 (6 bases). The length of the CDR3 is 18 residues. V lost 4 bases to trimming and J lost 3 bases, with 25 bases between them. Germline V gene sequence: CDR1 SGHTS, CDR2 YDEGEE. The CDR3 DNA reads TGTGCCAGCAGCACCCGTGGGGTCTGGGGGCGTCAGGACACTGAAGCTTTCTTT. It encodes CASSTRGVWGRQDTEAFF. Supplemented by reference TRBV5-8 and TRBJ1-1, the full variable domain reads EAGVTQSPTHLIKTRGQQATLRCSPISGHTSVYWYQQALGLGLQFLLWYDEGEERNRGNFPPRFSGRQFPNYSSELNVNALELEDSALYLCASSTRGVWGRQDTEAFFGQGTRLTVV.

The chain carries TRBV4-3 and TRBJ1-6; D gene ambiguous. Germline CDR1 is LGHNA and CDR2 is YSLEER. This CDR3 region has 17 residues. Trimming took 1 base from V and 7 from J, leaving 17 bases between them. CDR3 nucleotides: TGCGCCAGCAGCCAAGCGTATCGGGTTTCTGGAAATTCACCCCTCCACTTT. Translation: CASSQAYRVSGNSPLHF.

The J gene is TRBJ1-1, the V gene TRBV3-1 (or the pseudogene TRBV3-2); D perhaps matches TRBD1 (5 bases). Trimming took off 6 bases at V and 4 bases at J, with 12 bases between the two ends. The CDR3 sequence is 13 residues long. CDR1 and CDR2 from the germline V gene are LGHDT and YNNKEL (reference sequence). Here the CDR3 reads CASRRDSSTEAFF. The CDR3 nucleotides are TGTGCCAGCAGACGGGACTCAAGCACTGAAGCTTTCTTT.

The chain recombines TRBV11-2 with TRBJ2-1; 9 nucleotides line up with TRBD2. The V gene's germline CDR1 is SGHAT and CDR2 FQNNGV. With 4 bases clipped from V and 6 bases from J, the junction kept 7 bases outside the gene matches. CDR3 length: 15 amino acids. The DNA of the CDR3 is TGTGCCAGCAGCTCTTCGGGACTAGCCAGCAATGAGCAGTTCTTC. Its protein is CASSSSGLASNEQFF.

This clone was found once. The V gene is TRBV7-9, the J gene TRBJ1-2; D is uncertain. The CDR3 extends over 13 amino acids. CDR1 and CDR2 from the germline V gene are SEHNR and FQNEAQ (reference sequence). V was clipped by 2 bases and J by 5 bases, with 9 bases between them. The CDR3 DNA reads TGTGCCAGCAGCTTAAGCGAACTTTATGGCTACACCTTC. It translates to CASSLSELYGYTF.

This rearrangement joins TRBV7-2 to TRBJ1-1; perhaps TRBD1 as D (6 bases). The CDR3 loop spans 12 amino acids. The ends were cut back, 4 bases at V and 11 bases at J, with 14 bases in the middle. Germline lookup yields CDR1 SGHTA and CDR2 FQGNSA. CDR3 nucleotide sequence: TGTGCCAGCAGCTGGCAAAATCAGGGGGCTTTCTTT. Its protein product is CASSWQNQGAFF.

The chain is built from TRBV7-2 and TRBJ1-1, with D perhaps matching TRBD1 (6 bases). The CDR3 contains 13 residues. The ends were cut back, 5 bases at V and 3 bases at J, with 10 bases in the middle. The V gene's germline CDR1 is SGHTA and CDR2 FQGNSA. The CDR3: CASSPGQYTEAFF. In nucleotides, the CDR3 is TGTGCCAGCAGCCCTGGACAGTACACTGAAGCTTTCTTT.

The chain uses TRBV29-1 and TRBJ2-7, with 7 nucleotides matching TRBD2. The CDR3 loop spans 16 amino acids. V gave up 6 bases and J gave up 6 bases; unmatched junction bases: 20. Per the germline V gene, CDR1 is SQVTM and CDR2 is ANQGSEA. The CDR3 nucleotides read TGCAGCGTCCCCAATCCCCGGACTAGTGCCGTCGGCGAGCAGTACTTC. It specifies CSVPNPRTSAVGEQYF.

The rearrangement links TRBV7-9 to TRBJ2-1; TRBD1 matches 9 bases. With 10 bases clipped from V and 4 bases from J, the junction kept 5 bases outside the gene matches. The germline V gene has CDR1 SEHNR and CDR2 FQNEAQ (reference sequence). CDR3 length: 13 amino acids. The CDR3 region is CAIGTGRYNEQFF. The CDR3 DNA is TGTGCCATTGGGACAGGGAGGTACAATGAGCAGTTCTTC.

CDR3 sequence (DNA): TGTGCCAGCAGCGAACAGGGACAGAAGAGCTCTGGAAACACCATATATTTT. It specifies CASSEQGQKSSGNTIYF. This chain links TRBV7-8 with TRBJ1-3, with TRBD1 matching 7 bases. Germline values: CDR1 SGHVS, CDR2 FQNEAQ. This CDR3 has 17 amino acids. Unmatched junction bases numbered 10, after V lost 5 bases and J lost 0 bases.

In DNA, the CDR3 is TGTGCCAGCTCACCTGATGCGGGAGCTTTGCATGGCTACACCTTC. Translated: CASSPDAGALHGYTF. The chain couples TRBV18 to TRBJ1-2; D gene uncertain. Germline CDR1 KGHSH, CDR2 LQKENI. This CDR3 has 15 residues. Deletions cut 3 bases from V and 6 bases from J, with 17 bases between.

The chain carries TRBV6-2 or TRBV6-3 and TRBJ1-4, with 8 bases lining up with TRBD1. The CDR3 runs 16 residues. Trimming removed 6 bases from V and 5 bases from J; junction bases left unmatched: 11. CDR1 and CDR2 (germline): MNHEY, SVGEGT. CDR3 loop: CASSPGTGASNEKLFF. DNA for the CDR3: TGTGCCAGCAGCCCCGGGACAGGTGCCTCCAATGAAAAACTGTTTTTT.

Worth noting for this clone: A junction boundary mismatches the germline segment, possibly from a read error. The chain joins TRBV5-1 to TRBJ2-2, with a possible D match to TRBD1 (6 bases). From germline, CDR1 is SGHRS and CDR2 YFSETQ. There are 16 residues in the CDR3. In DNA form, the CDR3 reads TGCGCCAGCAGTTTGGTGCTACAGGGCGGCACCGGGGAGCTGTTTTTT. Residues: CASSLVLQGGTGELFF.

This chain's CDR3 is CASSAMGTNYGYTF. CDR3 nucleotide sequence: TGTGCCAGCAGCGCTATGGGGACAAACTATGGCTACACCTTC. The J gene is TRBJ1-2, the V gene TRBV9, with D perhaps TRBD1 (6 bases). The germline CDR1 and CDR2 sequences are SGDLS and YYNGEE. With 3 bases removed from V and 2 bases from J, the gap between germline ends came to 11 bases. The CDR3 is 14 residues long.

A single count supports this clone. The genes are TRBV27 and TRBJ2-7, with 8 bases aligning to TRBD1. The J segment lost 3 bases and the V segment lost 6 bases, leaving 10 bases of the junction unmatched. The CDR3 is 15 amino acids. Germline V gene data show CDR1 as MNHEY and CDR2 as SMNVEV (reference sequence). The CDR3 spells CASRPHNDRGYEQYF. The CDR3 nucleotides are TGTGCCAGCAGACCCCACAACGACAGGGGCTACGAGCAGTACTTC.

The CDR3: CATDSGQGSLGYTF. In nucleotides, the CDR3 is TGTGCCACCGACTCGGGACAGGGGAGCTTGGGCTACACCTTC. This chain links TRBV10-3 with TRBJ1-2; 10 nucleotides match TRBD1. Germline trimming cut 10 bases from V and 8 bases from J; bases unmatched to any gene: 13. Germline CDR1 is ENHRY and CDR2 is SYGVKD. The CDR3 is 14 residues long.

The chain uses TRBV7-2 and TRBJ2-7; tentatively, D is TRBD2 (5 bases). V was pared by 5 bases and J by 9 bases, with 17 bases between. This CDR3 has 13 amino acids. Germline V gene data show CDR1 as SGHTA and CDR2 as FQGNSA. CDR3 sequence: CASSPLAGTVQYF. DNA of the CDR3: TGTGCCAGCAGCCCCCTGGCGGGTACGGTGCAGTACTTC.

The V and J genes are TRBV29-1 and TRBJ2-3, with 12 bases matching TRBD2. The CDR3 has 14 amino acids. Germline CDR1 and CDR2: SQVTM and ANQGSEA. V trimming: 6 bases; J trimming: 1 base; junction bases outside the gene matches: 2. As DNA, the CDR3 is TGCAGCGTAAGACTAGCGGGGGGCACAGATACGCAGTATTTT. It specifies CSVRLAGGTDTQYF.

This chain uses TRBV28 with TRBJ2-5; TRBD1 might be the D (5 bases). Looked up from germline, CDR1 is MDHEN and CDR2 is SYDVKM. There are 14 residues in the CDR3. V lost 6 bases and J 5 bases, leaving 16 bases between the germline ends. The CDR3 nucleotides read TGTGCCAGCAGACTTATATCAGGGTCCGAGACCCAGTACTTC. Translated, it gives CASRLISGSETQYF.

The genes are TRBV7-6 and TRBJ2-3; 9 bases line up with TRBD1. The V segment lost 4 bases and the J segment 4 bases; nucleotides outside the gene matches: 6. The CDR3 has 15 residues. The germline CDR1 and CDR2 sequences are SGHVS and FNYEAQ. The CDR3 coding sequence is TGTGCCAGCAGCTCCTGGGACAGGGCGTCAGATACGCAGTATTTT. Protein sequence: CASSSWDRASDTQYF.

V and J are TRBV4-3 and TRBJ2-7; 11 bases agree with TRBD1. CDR1 and CDR2 (germline): LGHNA, YSLEER. The CDR3 extends over 14 amino acids. With 4 bases clipped from V and 4 bases from J, the junction kept 3 bases outside the gene matches. CDR3 bases: TGCGCCAGCAGCCCGGACAGGGGGCTGTACGAGCAGTACTTC. This translates into CASSPDRGLYEQYF.

The rearrangement joins TRBV6-2 or TRBV6-3 to TRBJ2-2; 11 bases fit TRBD2. This CDR3 spans 17 amino acids. J lost 6 bases, V lost 7 bases, and 13 bases had no gene match. Germline V gene data show CDR1 as MNHEY and CDR2 as SVGEGT. The CDR3: CASTPLPASGRSGELFF. CDR3 coding DNA: TGTGCCAGCACCCCCTTACCGGCTAGCGGGAGGTCCGGGGAGCTGTTTTTT.